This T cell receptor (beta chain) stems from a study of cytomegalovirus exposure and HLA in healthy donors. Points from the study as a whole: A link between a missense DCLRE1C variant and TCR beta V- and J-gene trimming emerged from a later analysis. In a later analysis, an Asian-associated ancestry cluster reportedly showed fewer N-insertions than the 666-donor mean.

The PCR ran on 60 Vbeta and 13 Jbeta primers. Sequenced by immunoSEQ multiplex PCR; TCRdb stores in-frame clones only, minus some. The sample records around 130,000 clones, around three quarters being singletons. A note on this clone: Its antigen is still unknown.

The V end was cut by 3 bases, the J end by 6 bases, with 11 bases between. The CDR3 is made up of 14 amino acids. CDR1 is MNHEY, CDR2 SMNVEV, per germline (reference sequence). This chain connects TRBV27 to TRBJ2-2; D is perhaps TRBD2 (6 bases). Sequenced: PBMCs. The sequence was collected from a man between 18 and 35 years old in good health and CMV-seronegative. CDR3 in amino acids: CASSFRELAGELFF. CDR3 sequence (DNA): TGTGCCAGCAGTTTTCGGGAGTTGGCCGGGGAGCTGTTTTTT.